These 20 T cell receptor beta chains came from one sample sequenced in a study of blood T cells in healthy people across ages. With a J-beta primer mix and a sample-barcoded 5' primer, a second PCR ran roughly 6 to 12 cycles. TCRdb used MiXCR to reprocess the 5' RACE reads, holding one entry per CDR3 protein. The sample contains 1.5 million to 2 million distinct CDR3 sequences, under 30% of which appear only once. The specimen was blood. The receptors derive from a woman in her thirties in good health.

This clonotype was observed a single time. This chain joins TRBV4-2 and TRBJ2-7; D gene ambiguous. The J call may be faulty, since TRBJ2-5 better matches the DNA end. CDR3 length: 14 residues. Germline assignment: CDR1 LGHNA and CDR2 YNFKEQ. Here the CDR3 DNA reads TGTGCCAGCAGCCAAGATGACGCAGCCTCGACCCAGTACTTC. This codes for CASSQDDAASTQYF.

This clonotype was found a few times. This sequence joins TRBV10-3 and TRBJ2-3; 9 nucleotides match TRBD2. The CDR3 loop spans 17 amino acids. Germline loops: CDR1 ENHRY, CDR2 SYGVKD. The ends lost 4 bases at V and 2 bases at J; junction bases unmatched: 10. CDR3 DNA: TGTGCCATCAGTGCGGCGGGGGAGCGGGGGGACACAGATACGCAGTATTTT. Its protein product is CAISAAGERGDTDTQYF.

The CDR3 bases are TGTGCCAGCAGTACTAGCGGGATAGCCTACGAGCAGTACTTC. Its translation: CASSTSGIAYEQYF. The chain uses TRBV6-2 or TRBV6-3 and TRBJ2-7; 10 bases match TRBD2. The trim removed 5 bases at V and 2 bases at J, leaving 3 bases unmatched. This CDR3 spans 14 amino acids. Germline CDR1 is MNHEY and CDR2 is SVGEGT.

This clonotype was recorded only once. V usage is TRBV20-1 and J usage is TRBJ2-1; a weak D match, TRBD2 (6 bases). V was pared by 6 bases and J by 5 bases, with 17 bases between. This CDR3 contains 14 residues. Germline V lookup: CDR1 DFQATT, CDR2 SNEGSKA (reference sequence). CDR3: CSAGGGALNNEQFF. In nucleotides, the CDR3 is TGCAGTGCCGGAGGCGGGGCCCTAAACAATGAGCAGTTCTTC.

Many counts were recorded for this clonotype. V and J are TRBV7-2 and TRBJ2-5; D is perhaps TRBD1 (6 bases). The CDR3 has 13 amino acids. V was shortened by 4 bases and J by 9 bases, with 15 bases between the two germline ends. Germline CDR1 is SGHTA and CDR2 is FQGNSA. The CDR3 sequence: CASSSGQTGAQYF. The CDR3 DNA sequence: TGTGCCAGCAGCTCAGGACAGACTGGGGCCCAGTACTTC. The whole variable domain, remainder taken from reference TRBV7-2 and TRBJ2-5, is GAGVSQSPSNKVTEKGKDVELRCDPISGHTALYWYRQSLGQGLEFLIYFQGNSAPDKSGLPSDRFSAERTGGSVSTLTIQRTQQEDSAVYLCASSSGQTGAQYFGPGTRLLVL.

V usage is TRBV28 and J usage is TRBJ2-3, with 8 bases aligning to TRBD2. V lost 2 bases and J lost 2; bases outside the gene matches: 12. Looked up from germline, CDR1 is MDHEN and CDR2 is SYDVKM. This CDR3 contains 18 residues. The DNA of the CDR3 is TGTGCCAGCAGTTTACCACCTATGGGCGGGGGGACCACAGATACGCAGTATTTT. Encoded protein: CASSLPPMGGGTTDTQYF.

This clonotype was observed a few times. The chain employs TRBV12-3 or TRBV12-4 and TRBJ2-1; D perhaps matches TRBD2 (6 bases). Between the trimmed V and J ends, which lost 8 bases and 7 bases, there was a span of 15 bases. The CDR3 extends over 13 amino acids. The CDR3 nucleotides read TGTGCCAGCGGAGGGACTGGGGCGAATGAGCAGTTCTTC. It is translated as CASGGTGANEQFF.

V and J are TRBV28 and TRBJ2-7; 9 positions match TRBD1. J gave up 6 bases and V 5 bases, and 11 bases lay outside the gene matches. Per the germline V gene, CDR1 is MDHEN and CDR2 is SYDVKM. The CDR3 spans 15 residues. This chain's CDR3 is CASSPQTGGLSEQYF. Here the CDR3 DNA reads TGTGCCAGCAGTCCCCAGACAGGGGGTTTATCCGAGCAGTACTTC.

The chain joins TRBV5-1 to TRBJ2-1; TRBD1 is a possible D gene (5 bases). V lost 0 bases to trimming and J lost 7 bases, with 8 bases between them. Germline V CDR1 and CDR2: SGHRS, YFSETQ. The CDR3 loop spans 13 amino acids. This CDR3 is CASSLEGQNEQFF. CDR3 sequence (DNA): TGCGCCAGCAGCTTGGAGGGGCAAAATGAGCAGTTCTTC.

The chain recombines TRBV7-7 with TRBJ1-3; 7 bases map to TRBD1. CDR3 length: 14 residues. Per germline, CDR1 SSHAT and CDR2 FNYEAQ (reference sequence). After removal of 6 bases from V and 4 bases from J, the junction contained 6 bases not matched to a gene. The CDR3: CASSPRQGGNTIYF. CDR3 nucleotides: TGTGCCAGCAGTCCCAGACAGGGAGGAAACACCATATATTTT. Based on the CDR3 plus reference TRBV7-7 and TRBJ1-3, the full variable domain is GAGVSQSPRYKVTKRGQDVTLRCDPISSHATLYWYQQALGQGPEFLTYFNYEAQPDKSGLPSDRFSAERPEGSISTLTIQRTEQRDSAMYRCASSPRQGGNTIYFGEGSWLTVV.

The chain joins TRBV6-1 to TRBJ2-7; unclear D gene. Germline V gives CDR1 MNHNS, CDR2 SASEGT. The CDR3 has 14 residues. V was trimmed by 6 bases and J by 1 base, leaving 13 bases between them. CDR3 in DNA: TGTGCCAGCAGCCATCGCGCCGGGTCCTACGAGCAGTACTTC. Protein product: CASSHRAGSYEQYF.

This clonotype was observed a handful of times. The rearrangement uses TRBV6-2 or TRBV6-3 and TRBJ2-2, with D possibly matching TRBD2 (6 bases). Germline loops: CDR1 MNHEY, CDR2 SVGEGT. The CDR3 consists of 15 residues. With 4 bases removed from V and 6 bases from J, the gap between germline ends came to 15 bases. Written as DNA, the CDR3 is TGTGCCAGCAGTTCCTCGGCTAGCGTAGCCGGGGAGCTGTTTTTT. This gives the protein CASSSSASVAGELFF.

J is TRBJ2-1 and V is TRBV7-9, with a tentative D call TRBD2 (5 bases). V was clipped by 5 bases and J by 0 bases, with 14 bases between them. Germline CDR1 reads SEHNR; CDR2 reads FQNEAQ (reference sequence). The CDR3 length is 16 residues. CDR3 in DNA: TGTGCCAGCAGCGGGGTAGACTACCCCTCCTACAATGAGCAGTTCTTC. It specifies CASSGVDYPSYNEQFF.

This clonotype was seen only a few times. The chain couples TRBV7-9 to TRBJ2-1, with 8 positions matching TRBD2. Trimming took 5 bases from V and 2 from J; bases not matched to a gene: 5. From germline, CDR1 is SEHNR and CDR2 FQNEAQ (reference sequence). The CDR3 has 15 amino acids. CDR3 loop: CASSQGGLAYNEQFF. In DNA, the CDR3 is TGTGCCAGCAGCCAAGGGGGACTAGCCTACAATGAGCAGTTCTTC.

This clonotype came up once. The chain combines TRBV4-3 with TRBJ2-1; D is unclear. The length of the CDR3 is 14 residues. CDR1 LGHNA and CDR2 YSLEER come from the germline V gene. V was trimmed by 4 bases and J by 5 bases, leaving 12 bases between them. The CDR3 spells CASSLIGSHNEQFF. In DNA form, the CDR3 reads TGCGCCAGCAGCCTTATAGGGTCTCACAATGAGCAGTTCTTC.

This clonotype was counted only a few times. The genes are TRBV9 and TRBJ2-5; 9 positions agree with TRBD2. Losses at the gene ends were 4 bases for V and 5 bases for J; bases not matched to a gene: 12. The CDR3 runs to 16 residues. CDR1 SGDLS and CDR2 YYNGEE come from the germline V gene. CDR3: CASSPGPSGERETQYF. The CDR3 nucleotides read TGTGCCAGCAGCCCTGGTCCTAGCGGGGAGAGGGAGACCCAGTACTTC.

Only a few counts were recorded for this clonotype. The V and J genes are TRBV7-8 and TRBJ2-2, with TRBD1 matching 9 bases. Germline CDR1 and CDR2: SGHVS and FQNEAQ. V lost 4 bases and J lost 1; bases outside the gene matches: 10. The CDR3 is made up of 18 amino acids. CDR3 protein: CASSSYPDRGVNTGELFF. The CDR3 nucleotides are TGTGCCAGCAGCTCATACCCGGACAGGGGAGTGAACACCGGGGAGCTGTTTTTT.

This clonotype was counted a few times. CDR3 bases: TGTGCCAGCAGCAAGGGCGCGAGAGATCCACAAGAGACCCAGTACTTC. It codes for CASSKGARDPQETQYF. The chain couples TRBV14 to TRBJ2-5; D call uncertain. CDR3 length equals 16 residues. Germline V gene sequence: CDR1 SGHDN, CDR2 FVKESK. Trimming pared 5 bases from V and 2 bases from J, leaving 18 bases between.

V is TRBV2 and J is TRBJ1-5; TRBD1 aligns across 9 bases. This CDR3 comprises 15 residues. The V gene's germline CDR1 is SNHLY and CDR2 FYNNEI. The J segment lost 5 bases and the V segment lost 6 bases, leaving 8 bases of the junction unmatched. CDR3 protein: CASSDGTGRDQPQHF. The CDR3 DNA sequence: TGTGCCAGCAGCGACGGGACAGGGAGGGATCAGCCCCAGCATTTT.

The chain employs TRBV7-6 and TRBJ2-1; 7 bases match TRBD2. Unmatched junction bases numbered 6, after V lost 1 base and J lost 12 bases. The germline CDR1 and CDR2 sequences are SGHVS and FNYEAQ. The CDR3 is 13 residues long. The CDR3: CASSLEGRTRQFF. CDR3 coding DNA: TGTGCCAGCAGCTTAGAAGGCCGGACTAGGCAGTTCTTC.